These T cell receptor beta chains were read from a single sample in a study of T cell repertoires in cytomegalovirus infection. Each CDR3 protein is one row after TCRdb ran MiXCR on the reads. The table lists roughly 500,000 distinct CDR3 sequences, 33% of them singletons, with 17% in the top ten. These receptors lack a known antigen. The sample was cultured PBMCs, taken from culture after CMV antigen stimulation. The receptors stem from a human donor in good health (CMV status not recorded). Some clones in this sample may be carry-over from other donors' samples. CDR3s include the opening cysteine and the closing phenylalanine or tryptophan. D genes are given only for firm matches. Size tells how often a clone was seen (once, few, many) or the class of an expanded clone, and some rows leave it out.

v_gene: TRBV9; d_gene: TRBD2; j_gene: TRBJ2-7; abundance: few; CDR3aa: CASSGGSKYEQYF; CDR3nt: TGTGCCAGCAGCGGCGGGAGTAAGTACGAGCAGTACTTC
v_gene: TRBV19; d_gene: TRBD1; j_gene: TRBJ1-1; abundance: -; CDR3aa: CATIRTGRAEAFF; CDR3nt: TGTGCCACTATAAGGACAGGGCGCGCTGAAGCTTTCTTT
v_gene: TRBV7-2; d_gene: -; j_gene: TRBJ2-5; abundance: many; CDR3aa: CASSPRREETQYF; CDR3nt: TGTGCCAGCAGCCCCAGACGAGAAGAGACCCAGTACTTC
v_gene: TRBV6-1; d_gene: -; j_gene: TRBJ1-1; abundance: -; CDR3aa: CASRDFGTPRAEAFF; CDR3nt: TGTGCCAGCAGGGACTTCGGGACACCTAGGGCTGAAGCTTTCTTT
v_gene: TRBV2; d_gene: TRBD2; j_gene: TRBJ2-1; abundance: -; CDR3aa: CASSELLAGPNEQFF; CDR3nt: TGTGCCAGCAGTGAATTACTAGCGGGGCCCAATGAGCAGTTCTTC
v_gene: TRBV4-1; d_gene: TRBD2; j_gene: TRBJ2-1; abundance: once; CDR3aa: CASSLLAGGPSEQFF; CDR3nt: TGCGCCAGCAGCCTCCTAGCGGGAGGGCCCAGTGAGCAGTTCTTC
v_gene: TRBV29-1; d_gene: TRBD1; j_gene: TRBJ1-2; abundance: -; CDR3aa: CSAEVQGARSGYTF; CDR3nt: TGCAGCGCAGAGGTACAGGGGGCAAGGTCGGGCTACACCTTC
v_gene: TRBV4-3; d_gene: TRBD2; j_gene: TRBJ2-2; abundance: -; CDR3aa: CASSQEGLAGLNTGELFF; CDR3nt: TGCGCCAGCAGCCAGGAGGGGCTAGCGGGGCTGAACACCGGGGAGCTGTTTTTT
v_gene: TRBV25-1; d_gene: -; j_gene: TRBJ2-2; abundance: -; CDR3aa: CASSPLLEGDTGELFF; CDR3nt: TGTGCCAGCAGTCCCCTTCTGGAGGGCGACACCGGGGAGCTGTTTTTT
v_gene: TRBV7-2; d_gene: TRBD2; j_gene: TRBJ2-3; abundance: many; CDR3aa: CASMRIAGDMTDTQYF; CDR3nt: TGTGCCAGCATGAGAATAGCGGGAGATATGACAGATACGCAGTATTTT
v_gene: TRBV5-4; d_gene: -; j_gene: TRBJ1-6; abundance: -; CDR3aa: CASSLVGRHNSPLHF; CDR3nt: TGTGCCAGCAGCTTGGTTGGCAGACATAATTCACCCCTCCACTTT
v_gene: TRBV7-3; d_gene: -; j_gene: TRBJ2-7; abundance: -; CDR3aa: CASSLGPGAYEQYF; CDR3nt: TGTGCCAGCAGCTTAGGCCCGGGAGCCTACGAGCAGTACTTC
v_gene: TRBV11-2; d_gene: -; j_gene: TRBJ2-1; abundance: -; CDR3aa: CASSLGYVRNEQFF; CDR3nt: TGTGCCAGCAGCTTAGGTTACGTCCGCAATGAGCAGTTCTTC
v_gene: TRBV6-5; d_gene: TRBD2; j_gene: TRBJ2-1; abundance: -; CDR3aa: CASSYSTSAYNEQFF; CDR3nt: TGTGCCAGCAGTTACTCGACTAGCGCGTACAATGAGCAGTTCTTC